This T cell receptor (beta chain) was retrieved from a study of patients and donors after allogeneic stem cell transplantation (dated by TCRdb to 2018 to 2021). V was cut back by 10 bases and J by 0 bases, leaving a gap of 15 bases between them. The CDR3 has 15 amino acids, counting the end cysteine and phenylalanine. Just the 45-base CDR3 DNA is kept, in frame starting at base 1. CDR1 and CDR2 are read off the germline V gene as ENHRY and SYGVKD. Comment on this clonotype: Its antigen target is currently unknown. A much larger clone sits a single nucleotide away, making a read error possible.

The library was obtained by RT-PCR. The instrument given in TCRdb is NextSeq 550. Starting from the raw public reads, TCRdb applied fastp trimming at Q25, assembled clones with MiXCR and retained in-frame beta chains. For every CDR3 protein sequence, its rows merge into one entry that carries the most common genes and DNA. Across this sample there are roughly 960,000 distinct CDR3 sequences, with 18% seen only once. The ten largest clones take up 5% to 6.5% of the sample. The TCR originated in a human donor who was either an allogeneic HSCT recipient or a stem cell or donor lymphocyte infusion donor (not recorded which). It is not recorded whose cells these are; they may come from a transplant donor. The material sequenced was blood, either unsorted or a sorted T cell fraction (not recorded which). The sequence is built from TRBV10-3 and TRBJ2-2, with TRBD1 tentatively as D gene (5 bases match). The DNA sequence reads TGTGCCACCGTATCCCGACAGACGAACACCGGGGAGCTGTTTTTT. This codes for CATVSRQTNTGELFF.